These T cell receptor beta chains were read from a single sample in a study of T cell repertoires in ileal Crohn's disease. Clones were read by immunoSEQ multiplex PCR, and TCRdb kept only the in-frame ones, dropping some. The sample has about 62,000 clones, 85% to 90% seen once. Sequencing was carried out using ileal tissue. The receptors stem from an adult with Crohn's disease. CDR3s include the opening cysteine and the closing phenylalanine or tryptophan.

v_call	j_call	cdr3_aa
TRBV12-5	TRBJ2-1	CASGNPPRENTEQFF
TRBV4-1	TRBJ1-6	CASSQLTGDNSPLHF
TRBV27	TRBJ1-5	CASSSDRGQPQHF
TRBV29-1	TRBJ1-1	CSAKTGTLNTEAFF
TRBV7-8	TRBJ1-1	CASYDRGNRGSTEAFF
TRBV6-1	TRBJ1-2	CASRDSYGYTF
TRBV18	TRBJ1-3	CASSPPSGFSGNTIYF
TRBV4-1	TRBJ2-5	CASSQRDGLIQTQYF
TRBV11-3	TRBJ1-1	CASSPPGTGNMNTEAFF
TRBV10-3	TRBJ1-1	CAIKSGGTEAFF
TRBV6-5	TRBJ1-3	CASSPDRAPGNTIYF
TRBV29-1	TRBJ1-1	CSVEGQLNTEAFF
TRBV7-2	TRBJ2-1	CASSLQRSYNEQFF
TRBV19	TRBJ1-2	CASSQGGYGYTF
TRBV9	TRBJ1-2	CASSVASDTSYGYTF
TRBV6-1	TRBJ1-6	CASSEVGVVSSPLHF
TRBV5-1	TRBJ2-5	CASSLEGQGETQYF
TRBV29-1	TRBJ2-1	CSVWTSGGGVSAKEQFF
TRBV9	TRBJ1-1	CASSADPTVLNTEAFF
TRBV28	TRBJ2-1	CASSWQDNYNEQFF
TRBV6-5	TRBJ1-5	CASSFLTGDGNQPQHF
TRBV20-1	TRBJ1-2	CSVNRDGYTF
TRBV13	TRBJ2-1	CASSRSRGGHNEQFF
TRBV7-3	TRBJ2-2	CASSLITGGTGELFF
TRBV6-1	TRBJ2-2	CASSSIRGAGELFF